One T cell receptor (beta chain) is described in this entry. Its target is unknown. The data derive from a study of shared clonotypes between healthy human individuals. General study results and limits: A small donor pool kept down the genetic and exposure-history diversity that was represented.

Repertoires were generated with immunoSEQ multiplex PCR, while TCRdb's copy carries only in-frame clones and drops some. The sample holds millions of clones; approximately 95% are singletons and the top ten take about 0.41%. Sequencing was done on a sample of naive CD4+ T cells from PBMCs. Described subset: CD45RA+ positively selected. This sequence was found in a man between 18 and 35 years old in good health. Some clones in this sample may be carry-over from other donors' samples.

CDR3 residues: CASSFTGTGTEAFF. The CDR3 DNA follows: TGCGCCAGCAGCTTTACCGGGACAGGGACTGAAGCTTTCTTT. This chain uses TRBV5-1 with TRBJ1-1, with TRBD1 matching over 9 bases. Losses at the gene ends were 2 bases for V and 5 bases for J; bases not matched to a gene: 4. The CDR3 sequence is 14 residues long. The germline V gene has CDR1 SGHRS and CDR2 YFSETQ.